Listed below are T cell receptor beta chains from one sample, sequenced in a study of neoadjuvant anti-PD-1 for oral cavity cancer. The assay was immunoSEQ multiplex PCR, and TCRdb's table has in-frame clones only and misses some. The sample holds 10,000 to 15,000 clones, 60% to 85% seen once. Source: PBMCs, taken after nivolumab (anti-PD-1) treatment. The receptors derive from a person between 35 and 79 years old with oral cavity squamous cell carcinoma. The CDR3 runs from the conserved cysteine through the conserved F or W. The D gene is left open where the match is weak. For some rows the clone size is stated as once, few or many, or as a class when expanded; others skip it.

NA TRBJ2-1 NA TRBV5-1 CASKSVGGFDEQFF TGCGCCAGCAAAAGTGTAGGTGGTTTCGATGAGCAGTTCTTC
NA TRBJ2-5 NA TRBV5-5 CASSPTAGWQTETQYF TGTGCCAGCAGCCCCACTGCCGGGTGGCAAACGGAGACCCAGTACTTC
NA TRBJ1-2 NA TRBV29-1 CSVDDGYTF TGCAGCGTTGACGATGGCTACACCTTC
NA TRBJ2-5 NA TRBV7-3 CASSRARQETQYF TGTGCCAGCAGCCGCGCGCGACAAGAGACCCAGTACTTC
TRBD1 TRBJ2-7 NA TRBV30 CAWTGTGQYEQYF TGTGCCTGGACCGGGACAGGCCAATACGAGCAGTACTTC
TRBD1 TRBJ1-1 NA TRBV6-1 CASKGQLNTEAFF TGTGCCAGCAAGGGACAGCTAAACACTGAAGCTTTCTTT
NA TRBJ2-7 NA TRBV5-8 CASSLTGYEQYF TGTGCCAGCAGCCTGACAGGTTACGAGCAGTACTTC
NA TRBJ2-4 NA TRBV5-4 CASSSGAGWAKNIQYF TGTGCCAGCAGCTCGGGAGCGGGTTGGGCCAAAAACATTCAGTACTTC
NA TRBJ1-1 NA TRBV6-5 CASSLQQWNTEAFF TGTGCCAGCAGTCTACAGCAATGGAACACTGAAGCTTTCTTT
NA TRBJ1-1 NA TRBV10-2 CASSRTENTEAFF TGCGCCAGCAGTAGAACAGAGAACACTGAAGCTTTCTTT
NA TRBJ2-7 NA TRBV5-5 CASHRGTGLLLPSYEQYF TGTGCCAGCCACCGCGGGACGGGTCTTTTACTACCCTCCTACGAGCAGTACTTC
NA TRBJ2-1 NA TRBV19 CASSTDLAGLFNEQFF TGTGCCAGTAGTACAGATCTGGCGGGCCTATTCAATGAGCAGTTCTTC
TRBD2 TRBJ2-7 few TRBV29-1 CSVGGLAGRPYEQYF TGCAGCGTTGGGGGGCTAGCGGGCCGTCCCTACGAGCAGTACTTC
NA TRBJ1-1 NA TRBV5-1 CASSLAQANTEAFF TGCGCCAGCAGCTTGGCGCAGGCGAACACTGAAGCTTTCTTT
NA TRBJ1-1 few TRBV6-4 CASSLTENTEAFF TGTGCCAGCAGTTTGACAGAGAACACTGAAGCTTTCTTT
TRBD1 TRBJ2-7 NA TRBV28 CASSLLGQGASYEQYF TGTGCCAGCAGTTTATTGGGACAGGGGGCCTCCTACGAGCAGTACTTC
NA TRBJ1-4 NA TRBV27 CASRLRPRAVEKLFF TGTGCCAGCAGACTGCGTCCAAGAGCCGTTGAAAAACTGTTTTTT
NA TRBJ2-7 NA TRBV4-2 CASSRIDSRSSYEQYF TGTGCCAGCAGCCGGATAGACTCGCGAAGCTCCTACGAGCAGTACTTC
NA TRBJ1-3 NA TRBV4-1 CASSQVSSGNTIYF TGCGCCAGCAGCCAAGTAAGCTCTGGAAACACCATATATTTT
NA TRBJ2-3 NA TRBV5-6 CASSLPTRTDTQYF TGTGCCAGCAGCCTACCGACACGAACAGATACGCAGTATTTT
NA TRBJ2-3 NA TRBV5-6 CASSLVQVTDTQYF TGTGCCAGCAGCTTGGTGCAGGTCACAGATACGCAGTATTTT
TRBD1 TRBJ1-1 NA TRBV28 CASSLARGRSTEAFF TGTGCCAGCAGTTTGGCCAGGGGGAGGAGCACTGAAGCTTTCTTT
TRBD2 TRBJ2-1 few TRBV5-4 CASSLDGLAGHNEQFF TGTGCCAGCAGCTTGGATGGACTAGCGGGTCACAATGAGCAGTTCTTC
NA TRBJ1-2 NA TRBV7-2 CASSLAPSNYGYTF TGTGCCAGCAGCTTAGCCCCTAGTAACTATGGCTACACCTTC
NA TRBJ1-1 few TRBV19 CASNQLGTEAFF TGTGCCAGTAACCAACTCGGGACTGAAGCTTTCTTT
TRBD2 TRBJ2-7 few TRBV6-1 CASSRLAGGAYEQYF TGTGCCAGCAGTCGACTAGCGGGAGGAGCATACGAGCAGTACTTC
NA TRBJ2-7 NA TRBV5-4 CASSAPGGTYEQYF TGTGCCAGCAGCGCCCCTGGCGGTACCTACGAGCAGTACTTC
NA TRBJ1-1 NA TRBV6-5 CASSRTQGSTEAFF TGTGCCAGCAGTCGAACTCAGGGGAGCACTGAAGCTTTCTTT
NA TRBJ2-6 NA TRBV19 CASSIKKTAPRQANVLTF TGTGCCAGTAGTATAAAAAAAACAGCCCCCCGGCAGGCCAACGTCCTGACTTTC
NA TRBJ1-3 few TRBV2 CASQGSGNTIYF TGTGCCAGCCAGGGGTCTGGAAACACCATATATTTT
NA TRBJ1-5 NA TRBV6-6 CASSYEGGNQPQHF TGTGCCAGCAGTTACGAGGGAGGTAATCAGCCCCAGCATTTT
NA TRBJ2-7 NA TRBV19 CASSMQRSSYEQYF TGTGCCAGTAGTATGCAGAGGAGCTCCTACGAGCAGTACTTC
NA TRBJ2-7 NA TRBV5-1 CASREFYEQYF TGCGCCAGCAGGGAGTTCTACGAGCAGTACTTC
NA TRBJ1-1 few TRBV2 CASKVQNTEAFF TGTGCCAGCAAGGTACAGAACACTGAAGCTTTCTTT
NA TRBJ1-5 NA TRBV15 CATSSRRQLGHYQPQHF TGTGCCACCAGCTCCCGAAGACAGCTTGGACATTATCAGCCCCAGCATTTT
NA TRBJ2-7 NA TRBV13 CASSLGREVTEQYF TGTGCCAGCAGCTTAGGCCGTGAGGTGACCGAGCAGTACTTC
TRBD2 TRBJ2-7 once TRBV10-3 CAISEGLAGVIEQYF TGTGCCATCAGTGAAGGACTAGCGGGAGTAATAGAGCAGTACTTC
NA TRBJ2-3 NA TRBV19 CASSTGPWMRTDTQYF TGTGCCAGTAGTACCGGACCTTGGATGCGCACAGATACGCAGTATTTT
TRBD1 TRBJ2-7 NA TRBV27 CASSLLTGTGEQYF TGTGCCAGCAGTCTCCTGACAGGGACGGGGGAGCAGTACTTC
NA TRBJ1-2 few TRBV9 CASTLGGDYGYTF TGTGCCAGCACCCTAGGTGGGGACTATGGCTACACCTTC
NA TRBJ2-3 NA TRBV4-1 CASSQPSGTTQYF TGCGCCAGCAGCCAACCCTCCGGGACTACGCAGTATTTT
NA TRBJ2-5 NA TRBV28 CASSSGYQETQYF TGTGCCAGTAGCAGCGGTTATCAAGAGACCCAGTACTTC
NA TRBJ1-2 few TRBV5-4 CASSFKVPGTNYGYTF TGTGCCAGCAGCTTTAAGGTACCAGGGACTAACTATGGCTACACCTTC
NA TRBJ2-7 once TRBV12-2 CARPCRVPGFFAYEQYF TGTGCAAGACCTTGTCGTGTGCCAGGGTTTTTCGCCTACGAGCAGTACTTC
NA TRBJ1-5 NA TRBV9 CASSGGEGQPQHF TGTGCCAGCTCCGGGGGGGAGGGTCAGCCCCAGCATTTT
NA TRBJ2-2 NA TRBV11-3 CASSGTETPGELFF TGTGCCAGCAGCGGAACAGAAACCCCCGGGGAGCTGTTTTTT
NA TRBJ1-3 NA TRBV2 CASSVGVLGILSGNTIYF TGTGCCAGCAGTGTAGGGGTCCTCGGTATTCTTTCGGGAAACACCATATATTTT